A selection of T cell receptor beta chains follows, all from one sample in a study of early T cells in non-severe SARS-CoV-2 infection. One entry per CDR3 protein results from TCRdb running MiXCR on the 5' RACE reads. The sample shows around 58,000 distinct CDR3 sequences, about 4.9% of them seen only once. Sequencing was carried out using whole blood. The receptor source for this set is an adult who was a healthcare worker with PCR-confirmed SARS-CoV-2 infection or an uninfected control (not recorded which). The CDR3 runs from the conserved cysteine through the conserved F or W. The D gene is left open where the match is weak. Clone size is shown for a subset of rows, as once, few, many or a class of expanded clone.

V,D,size,J,DNA,CDR3
TRBV7-6,TRBD2,many,TRBJ2-7,TGTGCCAGCAGCTTTTCCCCGGGACTAGCGGGAGAAACTTACGAGCAGTACTTC,CASSFSPGLAGETYEQYF
TRBV6-6,TRBD1,many,TRBJ1-5,TGTGCCAGCAGACCAGGGGGTTATAGCAATCAGCCCCAGCATTTT,CASRPGGYSNQPQHF
TRBV10-2,TRBD1,-,TRBJ2-4,TGCGCCAGCAGCGTGGACAGGGGGATGGGAAACATTCAGTACTTC,CASSVDRGMGNIQYF
TRBV6-5,-,many,TRBJ1-2,TGTGCCACCTACCTGGGTGGCTATGGCTACACCTTC,CATYLGGYGYTF
TRBV29-1,-,many,TRBJ2-3,TGCAGCGGAATAGCGGAGGACACAGATACGCAGTATTTT,CSGIAEDTDTQYF
TRBV6-5,TRBD1,many,TRBJ1-2,TGTGCCAGCAGTTACGGCAGGGGGTTTCGGTATGGCTACACCTTC,CASSYGRGFRYGYTF
TRBV7-9,-,-,TRBJ2-7,TGTGCCAGCACCCACGGGCAGCCACGGAACGAGCAGTACTTC,CASTHGQPRNEQYF
TRBV18,-,many,TRBJ1-1,TGTGCCAGCTCACCACCCCAGGGATATGCGAACACTGAAGCTTTCTTT,CASSPPQGYANTEAFF
TRBV7-9,TRBD1,many,TRBJ1-6,TGTGCCAGCAGCTTCACAGGGGGTTTCGATTCACCCCTCCACTTT,CASSFTGGFDSPLHF
TRBV4-3,-,few,TRBJ2-7,TGCGCCAGCAGCCAAGGAATGTACAGGTACGAGCAGTACTTC,CASSQGMYRYEQYF
TRBV30,-,-,TRBJ2-7,TGTGCCTGCGCTACGGTGAACTACGAGCAGTACTTC,CACATVNYEQYF
TRBV28,-,many,TRBJ2-3,TGTGCCAGCAAATGGGGGGGCAGTGGAGATACGCAGTATTTT,CASKWGGSGDTQYF
TRBV20-1,TRBD1,many,TRBJ2-7,TGCAGTGCTAGAGCTCCGCGAGGGGGCCGGGAGCAGTACTTC,CSARAPRGGREQYF
TRBV18,TRBD1,few,TRBJ1-1,TGTGCCAGCTCACCCGGAACAGGGGGTCACACTGAAGCTTTCTTT,CASSPGTGGHTEAFF
TRBV14,TRBD1,-,TRBJ2-3,TGTGCCAGCAGCCCGATCTGGACAGGGGACGCAGATACGCAGTATTTT,CASSPIWTGDADTQYF
TRBV29-1,TRBD1,-,TRBJ1-1,TGCAGCGTTGCAAGGGGGCAGGGCACTGAAGCTTTCTTT,CSVARGQGTEAFF
TRBV11-3,TRBD1,many,TRBJ2-3,TGTGCCAGCAGCTTAGGGACAGGTCGCACAGATACGCAGTATTTT,CASSLGTGRTDTQYF
TRBV6-5,TRBD2,many,TRBJ2-5,TGTGCCAGCAGTTACTCCGGGACTAGCGGTGTAGAGACCCAGTACTTC,CASSYSGTSGVETQYF
TRBV20-1,-,few,TRBJ2-5,TGCAGTGCTAGAGAGGAAGAGACCCAGTACTTC,CSAREEETQYF
TRBV6-5,TRBD2,many,TRBJ2-7,TGTGCCAGCAGTTATTTTACGGGGGGGAGCTCCTACGAGCAGTACTTC,CASSYFTGGSSYEQYF
TRBV29-1,-,many,TRBJ2-1,TGCAGCGTACCATCTAGTAGGTTAATCGGTGAGCAGTTCTTC,CSVPSSRLIGEQFF
TRBV12-3/TRBV12-4,-,many,TRBJ1-3,TGTGCCAGCAGGGGAGACGCTGGAAACACCATATATTTT,CASRGDAGNTIYF
TRBV5-8,-,many,TRBJ2-3,TGTGCCAGCAGCTTGGCCCTCAACACAGATACGCAGTATTTT,CASSLALNTDTQYF
TRBV20-1,-,many,TRBJ2-2,TGCAGTGCTAGAAGGACTAACACCGGGGAGCTGTTTTTT,CSARRTNTGELFF
TRBV10-3,-,many,TRBJ1-5,TGTGCCATCGGAACCGATAGCAATCAGCCCCAGCATTTT,CAIGTDSNQPQHF
TRBV5-1,TRBD2,many,TRBJ2-1,TGCGCCAGCAGCTCCTCCTCGAGGCTAGCGGGAGCTGAGCAGTTCTTC,CASSSSSRLAGAEQFF
TRBV6-5,TRBD1,many,TRBJ2-1,TGTGCCAGCAGTAGGGGACAGGGGTACAATGAGCAGTTCTTC,CASSRGQGYNEQFF
TRBV3-1,TRBD1,few,TRBJ1-2,TGTGCCAGCAGTAATTCACCGGGACAGGGCCTCTATGGCTACACCTTC,CASSNSPGQGLYGYTF
TRBV19,-,many,TRBJ1-2,TGTGCCAGTAGTCCCACTTCTGGACAACAAGTGGACTACACCTTC,CASSPTSGQQVDYTF
TRBV5-4,TRBD2,many,TRBJ2-3,TGTGCCAGCAGCTCCCGGACTAGCGGAGGTCCCACAGATACGCAGTATTTT,CASSSRTSGGPTDTQYF
TRBV19,-,many,TRBJ2-5,TGTGCCAGTAGTACCTACCTCCAAGAGACCCAGTACTTC,CASSTYLQETQYF
TRBV27,-,many,TRBJ2-2,TGTGCCAGCAGTTTAACGGCAGGGGCGAACACCGGGGAGCTGTTTTTT,CASSLTAGANTGELFF
TRBV27,-,many,TRBJ1-3,TGTGCCAGCAGTTTTTGGGGACCTGAAAACACCATATATTTT,CASSFWGPENTIYF
TRBV5-1,-,many,TRBJ1-5,TGCGCCAGCAGCCCAACACTTGGAAATCAGCCCCAGCATTTT,CASSPTLGNQPQHF
TRBV14,-,few,TRBJ2-7,TGTGCCAGCAGCCAGAGCGACGAGCAGTACTTC,CASSQSDEQYF
TRBV7-3,-,many,TRBJ2-1,TGTGCCAGCAGCTCGGACAGACAAAACAATGAGCAGTTCTTC,CASSSDRQNNEQFF
TRBV6-1,-,many,TRBJ2-4,TGTGCCAGCAGTGAAGCGTTAGGAAACATTCAGTACTTC,CASSEALGNIQYF
TRBV2,TRBD1,-,TRBJ2-3,TGTGCCAGCATGGTGGGGACAGTCACAGATACGCAGTATTTT,CASMVGTVTDTQYF
TRBV12-3/TRBV12-4,-,-,TRBJ2-3,TGTGCCAGCAGTCCAGCGGAGGGACGGGTGGGAGATACGCAGTATTTT,CASSPAEGRVGDTQYF
TRBV11-2,-,-,TRBJ2-7,TGTGCCAGCAGCTTAGATTCCTCTGGGAGCCACTACGAGCAGTACTTC,CASSLDSSGSHYEQYF
TRBV9,TRBD2,many,TRBJ2-1,TGTGCCAGCAGCGTAGTCGCGGGGGGGTCCTCCTACAATGAGCAGTTCTTC,CASSVVAGGSSYNEQFF
TRBV7-8,TRBD1,many,TRBJ1-1,TGTGCCAGCAACCCTTTCAGGGGGCGTTCGAACACTGAAGCTTTCTTT,CASNPFRGRSNTEAFF
TRBV28,-,many,TRBJ2-3,TGTGCCAGCAGTTCCGTAGCTGGCGGACTCACAGATACGCAGTATTTT,CASSSVAGGLTDTQYF
TRBV7-6,-,many,TRBJ2-5,TGTGCCAGCAGCTCAAGTACCGACAGAGAAGAGACCCAGTACTTC,CASSSSTDREETQYF